The clone carrying this T cell receptor (beta chain) was observed a handful of times. Antigen: not known. Trimming took off 0 bases at V and 4 bases at J, with 16 bases between the two ends. The CDR3 runs to 16 residues. Germline-derived CDR1 and CDR2 are SGHRS and YFSETQ. This sample is drawn from a study of T-cell memory formation after mild COVID-19. Overall study results and limits: The study detected some responding clones in pre-infection memory, suggesting cross-reactive memory joined.

With constant-segment primers, 5'RACE yielded cDNA libraries of TCR alpha and TCR beta that carried sample barcodes and UMIs. TCRdb redid the calling of the 5' RACE reads with MiXCR, one entry per CDR3 protein. The repertoire consists of 120,000 to 150,000 distinct CDR3 sequences, with 11% to 15% occurring once and the leading ten covering around 27%. This sequence joins TRBV5-1 and TRBJ1-2; TRBD1 is a possible D gene (6 bases). This receptor was identified in an adult woman who had mild COVID-19 (a few samples of this study predate the infection). Cell type and time point are not known. The source material was PBMCs or a T cell subset sorted from them (not recorded which). CDR3 region: CASSLAVGGSGYGYTF. The CDR3 DNA reads as TGCGCCAGCAGCTTGGCCGTAGGGGGTTCCGGCTATGGCTACACCTTC.